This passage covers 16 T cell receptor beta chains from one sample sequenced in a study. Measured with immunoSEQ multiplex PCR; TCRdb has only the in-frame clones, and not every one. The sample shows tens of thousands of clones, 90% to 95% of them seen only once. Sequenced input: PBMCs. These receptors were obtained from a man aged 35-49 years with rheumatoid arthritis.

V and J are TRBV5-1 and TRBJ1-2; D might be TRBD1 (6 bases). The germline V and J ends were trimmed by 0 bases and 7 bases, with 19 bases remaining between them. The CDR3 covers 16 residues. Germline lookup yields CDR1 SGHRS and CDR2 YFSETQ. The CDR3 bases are TGCGCCAGCAGCTTGGCCCTTGGTTCAGGGGCGGCTGGCTACACCTTC. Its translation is CASSLALGSGAAGYTF.

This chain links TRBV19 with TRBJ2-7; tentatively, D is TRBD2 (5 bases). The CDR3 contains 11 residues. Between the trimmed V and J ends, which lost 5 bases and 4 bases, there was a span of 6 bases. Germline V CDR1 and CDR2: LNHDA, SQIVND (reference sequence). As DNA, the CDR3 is TGTGCCAGTAGTCCGGGATACGAGCAGTACTTC. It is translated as CASSPGYEQYF.

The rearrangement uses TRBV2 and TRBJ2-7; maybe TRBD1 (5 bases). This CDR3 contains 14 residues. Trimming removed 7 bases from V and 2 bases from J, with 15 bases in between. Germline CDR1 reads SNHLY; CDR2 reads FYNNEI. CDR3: CASTPDTNTYEQYF. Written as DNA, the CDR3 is TGTGCCAGCACCCCGGACACTAATACCTACGAGCAGTACTTC. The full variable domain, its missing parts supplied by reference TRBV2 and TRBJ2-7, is EPEVTQTPSHQVTQMGQEVILRCVPISNHLYFYWYRQILGQKVEFLVSFYNNEISEKSEIFDDQFSVERPDGSNFTLKIRSTKLEDSAMYFCASTPDTNTYEQYFGPGTRLTVT.

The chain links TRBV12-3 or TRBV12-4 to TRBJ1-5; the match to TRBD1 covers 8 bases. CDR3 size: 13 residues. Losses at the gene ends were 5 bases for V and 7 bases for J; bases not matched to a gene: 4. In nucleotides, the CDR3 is TGTGCCAGCAGTGTAACAGGGGGACAGCCCCAGCATTTT. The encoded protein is CASSVTGGQPQHF.

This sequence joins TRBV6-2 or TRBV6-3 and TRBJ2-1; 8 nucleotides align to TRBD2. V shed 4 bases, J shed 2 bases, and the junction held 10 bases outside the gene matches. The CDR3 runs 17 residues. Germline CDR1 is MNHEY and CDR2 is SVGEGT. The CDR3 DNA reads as TGTGCCAGCAGTTCTAAAAGCGGGAGAGCGACCTACAATGAGCAGTTCTTC. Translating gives CASSSKSGRATYNEQFF.

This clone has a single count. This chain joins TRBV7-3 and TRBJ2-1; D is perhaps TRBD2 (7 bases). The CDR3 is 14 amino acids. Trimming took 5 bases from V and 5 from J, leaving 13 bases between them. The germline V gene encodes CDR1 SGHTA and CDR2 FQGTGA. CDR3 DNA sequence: TGTGCCAGCAGCCGGGGGGCCGGTGACAATGAGCAGTTCTTC. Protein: CASSRGAGDNEQFF.

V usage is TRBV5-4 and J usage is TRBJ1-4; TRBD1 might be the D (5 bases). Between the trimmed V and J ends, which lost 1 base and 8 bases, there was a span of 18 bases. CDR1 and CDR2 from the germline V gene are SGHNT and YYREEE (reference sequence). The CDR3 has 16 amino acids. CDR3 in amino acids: CASSLRGTYGGEKLFF. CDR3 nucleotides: TGTGCCAGCAGCTTGCGGGGGACCTACGGAGGGGAAAAACTGTTTTTT.

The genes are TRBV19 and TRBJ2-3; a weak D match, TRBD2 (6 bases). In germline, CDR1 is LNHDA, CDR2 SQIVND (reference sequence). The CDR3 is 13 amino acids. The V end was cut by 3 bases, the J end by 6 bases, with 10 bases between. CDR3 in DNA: TGTGCCAGTAGTATGACTCGGGGGGATACGCAGTATTTT. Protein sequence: CASSMTRGDTQYF. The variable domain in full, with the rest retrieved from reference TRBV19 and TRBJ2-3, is DGGITQSPKYLFRKEGQNVTLSCEQNLNHDAMYWYRQDPGQGLRLIYYSQIVNDFQKGDIAEGYSVSREKKESFPLTVTSAQKNPTAFYLCASSMTRGDTQYFGPGTRLTVL.

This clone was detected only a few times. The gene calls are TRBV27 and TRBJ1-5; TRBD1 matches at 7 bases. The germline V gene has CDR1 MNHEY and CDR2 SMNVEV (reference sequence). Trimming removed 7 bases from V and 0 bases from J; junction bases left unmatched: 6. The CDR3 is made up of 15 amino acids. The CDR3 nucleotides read TGTGCCAGCACCGAGACAGGGAATAGCAATCAGCCCCAGCATTTT. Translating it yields CASTETGNSNQPQHF.

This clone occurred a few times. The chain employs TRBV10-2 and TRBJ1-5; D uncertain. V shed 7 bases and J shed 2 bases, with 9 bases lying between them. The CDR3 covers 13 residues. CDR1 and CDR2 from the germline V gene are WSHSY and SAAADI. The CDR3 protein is CASTLGGNQPQHF. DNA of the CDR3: TGCGCCAGCACCCTCGGGGGCAATCAGCCCCAGCATTTT.

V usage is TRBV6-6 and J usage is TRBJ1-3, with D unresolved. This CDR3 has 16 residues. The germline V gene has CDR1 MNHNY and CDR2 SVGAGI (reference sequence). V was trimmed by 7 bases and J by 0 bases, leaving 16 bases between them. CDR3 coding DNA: TGTGCCAGCACCCCGGTCCCGGGCGTCTCTGGAAACACCATATATTTT. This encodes CASTPVPGVSGNTIYF.

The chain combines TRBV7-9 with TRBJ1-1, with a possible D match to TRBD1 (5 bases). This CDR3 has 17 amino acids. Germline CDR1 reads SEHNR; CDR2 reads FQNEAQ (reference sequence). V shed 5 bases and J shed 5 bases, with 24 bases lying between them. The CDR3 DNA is TGTGCCAGCAGCCCATCTATTCGGCGAGCCCGGGGGACTGAAGCTTTCTTT. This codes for CASSPSIRRARGTEAFF. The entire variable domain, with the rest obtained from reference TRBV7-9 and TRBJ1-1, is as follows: DTGVSQNPRHKITKRGQNVTFRCDPISEHNRLYWYRQTLGQGPEFLTYFQNEAQLEKSRLLSDRFSAERPKGSFSTLEIQRTEQGDSAMYLCASSPSIRRARGTEAFFGQGTRLTVV.

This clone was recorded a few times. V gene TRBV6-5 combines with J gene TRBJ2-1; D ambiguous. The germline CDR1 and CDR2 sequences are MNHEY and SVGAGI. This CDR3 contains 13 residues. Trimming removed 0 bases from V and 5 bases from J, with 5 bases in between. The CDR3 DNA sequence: TGTGCCAGCAGTTACTCGTTCAACAATGAGCAGTTCTTC. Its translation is CASSYSFNNEQFF.

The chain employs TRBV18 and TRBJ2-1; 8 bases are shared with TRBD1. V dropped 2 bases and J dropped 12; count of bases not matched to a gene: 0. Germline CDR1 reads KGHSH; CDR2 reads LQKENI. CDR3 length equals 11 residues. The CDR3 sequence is CASSPDRGQFF. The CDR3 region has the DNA TGTGCCAGCTCACCAGACAGGGGGCAGTTCTTC.

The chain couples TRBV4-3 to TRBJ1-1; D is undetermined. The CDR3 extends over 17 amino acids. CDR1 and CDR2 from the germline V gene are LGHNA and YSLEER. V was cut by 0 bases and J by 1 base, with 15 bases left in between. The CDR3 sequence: CASSQDAVGVSNTEAFF. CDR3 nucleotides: TGCGCCAGCAGCCAAGATGCTGTCGGGGTTTCGAACACTGAAGCTTTCTTT.

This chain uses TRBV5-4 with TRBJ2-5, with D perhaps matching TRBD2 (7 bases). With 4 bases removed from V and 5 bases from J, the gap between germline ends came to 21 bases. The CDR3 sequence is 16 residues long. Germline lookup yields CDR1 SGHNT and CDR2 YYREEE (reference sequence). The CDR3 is CASSLSSGGGLETQYF. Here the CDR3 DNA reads TGTGCCAGCAGCCTGTCCTCGGGGGGCGGGTTGGAGACCCAGTACTTC.